These T cell receptor beta chains were read from a single sample in a study of cytomegalovirus exposure and HLA in healthy donors. Profiling relied on immunoSEQ multiplex PCR, and the TCRdb table lists in-frame clones only, not all of them. The sample records 100,000 to 150,000 clones, 65% to 90% being singletons. Material for sequencing was PBMCs. These TCRs come from a male donor in good health and CMV-seropositive. Each CDR3 is given with its conserved first and last residue. D genes are given only for firm matches. Clone sizes are given selectively: once, few, many, or a class where the clone is expanded.

clone size: .; V gene: TRBV7-9; D gene: TRBD2; J gene: TRBJ2-7; CDR3 protein: CASSPRGGASGSYEQYF; CDR3 DNA: TGTGCCAGCAGTCCCCGAGGGGGGGCTAGCGGGAGCTACGAGCAGTACTTC
clone size: .; V gene: TRBV7-8; D gene: TRBD2; J gene: TRBJ2-7; CDR3 protein: CASSPGLVSYEQYF; CDR3 DNA: TGTGCCAGCAGCCCCGGACTAGTCTCCTACGAGCAGTACTTC
clone size: .; V gene: TRBV7-3; D gene: TRBD2; J gene: TRBJ2-1; CDR3 protein: CASSPTSGSYNEQFF; CDR3 DNA: TGTGCCAGCAGCCCTACTAGCGGGAGCTACAATGAGCAGTTCTTC
clone size: .; V gene: TRBV19; D gene: .; J gene: TRBJ2-3; CDR3 protein: CASSIAGSTDTQYF; CDR3 DNA: TGTGCCAGTAGTATAGCGGGGAGCACAGATACGCAGTATTTT
clone size: .; V gene: TRBV30; D gene: .; J gene: TRBJ2-7; CDR3 protein: CAWSLGRGYEQYF; CDR3 DNA: TGTGCCTGGAGTCTTGGCAGGGGCTACGAGCAGTACTTC
clone size: .; V gene: TRBV9; D gene: .; J gene: TRBJ2-2; CDR3 protein: CASSETGTKNTGELFF; CDR3 DNA: TGTGCCAGCAGCGAAACCGGGACAAAGAACACCGGGGAGCTGTTTTTT
clone size: few; V gene: TRBV19; D gene: TRBD1; J gene: TRBJ2-3; CDR3 protein: CASSTRKTGEQDTQYF; CDR3 DNA: TGTGCCAGTAGTACCCGAAAGACAGGGGAGCAAGATACGCAGTATTTT
clone size: .; V gene: TRBV4-3; D gene: .; J gene: TRBJ2-7; CDR3 protein: CASSQGRWNYEQYF; CDR3 DNA: TGCGCCAGCAGCCAAGGTCGATGGAACTACGAGCAGTACTTC
clone size: .; V gene: TRBV11-3; D gene: TRBD2; J gene: TRBJ2-1; CDR3 protein: CASSLAGGSYNEQFF; CDR3 DNA: TGTGCCAGCAGCCTAGCGGGAGGGTCCTACAATGAGCAGTTCTTC
clone size: .; V gene: TRBV30; D gene: TRBD1; J gene: TRBJ1-4; CDR3 protein: CAWSSGGPNEKLFF; CDR3 DNA: TGTGCCTGGAGCTCAGGGGGTCCCAATGAAAAACTGTTTTTT
clone size: .; V gene: TRBV27; D gene: TRBD1; J gene: TRBJ2-7; CDR3 protein: CASSKGQGLSSYEQYF; CDR3 DNA: TGTGCCAGCAGTAAGGGACAGGGGTTAAGCTCCTACGAGCAGTACTTC
clone size: .; V gene: TRBV27; D gene: .; J gene: TRBJ2-7; CDR3 protein: CASSGGVAYEQYF; CDR3 DNA: TGTGCCAGCAGCGGCGGGGTTGCCTACGAGCAGTACTTC
clone size: .; V gene: TRBV30; D gene: .; J gene: TRBJ2-7; CDR3 protein: CAWSVGGRYEQYF; CDR3 DNA: TGTGCCTGGAGTGTCGGGGGGCGTTACGAGCAGTACTTC
clone size: .; V gene: TRBV5-4; D gene: .; J gene: TRBJ2-7; CDR3 protein: CASSLQYGNSYEQYF; CDR3 DNA: TGTGCCAGCAGCTTGCAGTACGGGAACTCCTACGAGCAGTACTTC
clone size: .; V gene: TRBV5-1; D gene: .; J gene: TRBJ1-1; CDR3 protein: CASSLARSNTEAFF; CDR3 DNA: TGCGCCAGCAGCTTGGCTCGGTCCAACACTGAAGCTTTCTTT
clone size: few; V gene: TRBV6-5; D gene: .; J gene: TRBJ1-4; CDR3 protein: CASRPDGHRNEKLFF; CDR3 DNA: TGTGCCAGCAGGCCCGACGGACACAGAAATGAAAAACTGTTTTTT
clone size: .; V gene: TRBV6-5; D gene: TRBD1; J gene: TRBJ1-1; CDR3 protein: CAARTGLNTEAFF; CDR3 DNA: TGTGCCGCTAGGACAGGTTTGAACACTGAAGCTTTCTTT
clone size: .; V gene: TRBV9; D gene: .; J gene: TRBJ2-2; CDR3 protein: CASSPTFATGELFF; CDR3 DNA: TGTGCCAGCAGCCCCACCTTCGCGACCGGGGAGCTGTTTTTT
clone size: .; V gene: TRBV7-9; D gene: .; J gene: TRBJ1-6; CDR3 protein: CASSFTTASNSPLHF; CDR3 DNA: TGTGCCAGCAGCTTCACGACAGCTTCGAATTCACCCCTCCACTTT
clone size: .; V gene: TRBV5-1; D gene: .; J gene: TRBJ2-7; CDR3 protein: CASSLFDGDYEQYF; CDR3 DNA: TGCGCCAGCAGCTTGTTCGACGGGGACTACGAGCAGTACTTC